These T cell receptor beta chains were read from a single sample in a study of blood T cell repertoires in COVID-19. Only in-frame clones appear in the TCRdb table, and some are missing; sequencing was by immunoSEQ multiplex PCR. The profile covers about 110,000 clones, with 88% appearing a single time and roughly 1% taken by the ten largest. Sequenced input: peripheral blood. The receptor source for this set is a woman between 45 and 60 years old with active or convalescent COVID-19. The CDR3 runs from the conserved cysteine through the conserved F or W. A D gene is named only where the DNA matches it firmly. Clone size is shown for a subset of rows, as once, few, many or a class of expanded clone.

V gene: TRBV21-1
J gene: TRBJ1-5
D gene: -
clone size: -
CDR3 DNA: TGTGCCAGCAGCAAAGCGGGAAACCCAACCTATCGACAGGTGCTATATAGCAATCAGCCCCAGCATTTT
CDR3 protein: CASSKAGNPTYRQVLYSNQPQHF

V gene: TRBV6-6
J gene: TRBJ2-3
D gene: TRBD2
clone size: -
CDR3 DNA: TGTGCCAGCAGCGCTCTTCGGGGGGCAGATACGCAGTATTTT
CDR3 protein: CASSALRGADTQYF

V gene: TRBV4-1
J gene: TRBJ2-1
D gene: TRBD1
clone size: -
CDR3 DNA: TGCGCCAGCAGCCAAACTATTGGGCAGGGGGCAAATGAGCAGTTCTTC
CDR3 protein: CASSQTIGQGANEQFF

V gene: TRBV28
J gene: TRBJ2-3
D gene: -
clone size: -
CDR3 DNA: TGTGCCATTAATCGTAATTCAGCCGGGACAGATACGCAGTATTTT
CDR3 protein: CAINRNSAGTDTQYF

V gene: TRBV19
J gene: TRBJ1-6
D gene: TRBD1
clone size: -
CDR3 DNA: TGTGCCAGTAGCACCGGGACAGGGTATTCACCCCTCCACTTT
CDR3 protein: CASSTGTGYSPLHF

V gene: TRBV5-1
J gene: TRBJ2-7
D gene: TRBD2
clone size: once
CDR3 DNA: TGCGCCAGCAGCTTGTCCCTAGCGGGAGAAGACGAGCAGTACTTC
CDR3 protein: CASSLSLAGEDEQYF

V gene: TRBV29-1
J gene: TRBJ2-5
D gene: -
clone size: -
CDR3 DNA: TGCAGCGTTAACGGCAGACTCCAAGAGACCCAGTACTTC
CDR3 protein: CSVNGRLQETQYF

V gene: TRBV7-6
J gene: TRBJ2-4
D gene: -
clone size: -
CDR3 DNA: TGTGCCAGCAGCCGGTACGACAGAAACATTCAGTACTTC
CDR3 protein: CASSRYDRNIQYF

V gene: TRBV21-1
J gene: TRBJ2-1
D gene: -
clone size: -
CDR3 DNA: TGTGCCAGCACCCACTTGTGGTGTTTTGTCTGGCAGGGAAATTACAATGAGCAGTTCTTC
CDR3 protein: CASTHLWCFVWQGNYNEQFF

V gene: TRBV7-9
J gene: TRBJ1-2
D gene: TRBD1
clone size: -
CDR3 DNA: TGTGCCAGCACCACCCCCCAGGGGGCACGATATGGCTACACCTTC
CDR3 protein: CASTTPQGARYGYTF

V gene: TRBV7-9
J gene: TRBJ2-3
D gene: TRBD2
clone size: -
CDR3 DNA: TGTGCCAGCAGCTTGGGACTAGCAGGCACAGATACGCAGTATTTT
CDR3 protein: CASSLGLAGTDTQYF

V gene: TRBV3-1/TRBV3-2
J gene: TRBJ2-5
D gene: TRBD2
clone size: once
CDR3 DNA: TGTGCCAGCAGCCAAGATAAGTGGGAGGGGGAGACCCAGTACTTC
CDR3 protein: CASSQDKWEGETQYF

V gene: TRBV9
J gene: TRBJ2-3
D gene: -
clone size: -
CDR3 DNA: TGTGCCAGCAGCGTAGAAGGAGCGACTAGCACAGATACGCAGTATTTT
CDR3 protein: CASSVEGATSTDTQYF

V gene: TRBV15
J gene: TRBJ1-5
D gene: -
clone size: -
CDR3 DNA: TGTGCCACCAGCAGAGATATGGGGGCAGCGATTAGCAATCAGCCCCAGCATTTT
CDR3 protein: CATSRDMGAAISNQPQHF

V gene: TRBV3-1/TRBV3-2
J gene: TRBJ2-3
D gene: TRBD2
clone size: -
CDR3 DNA: TGTGCCAGCAGCCAAGTTTCAAGCATTCTAGCGGGAGATGCAGATACGCAGTATTTT
CDR3 protein: CASSQVSSILAGDADTQYF

V gene: TRBV7-8
J gene: TRBJ1-3
D gene: -
clone size: few
CDR3 DNA: TGTGCCAGCAGATTCAGGGGCTCTGGAAACACCATATATTTT
CDR3 protein: CASRFRGSGNTIYF

V gene: TRBV15
J gene: TRBJ2-5
D gene: TRBD2
clone size: -
CDR3 DNA: TGTGCCACCAGCAGAGAATTTAGCGGGAGGGGAGGTGATGGAGAGACCCAGTACTTC
CDR3 protein: CATSREFSGRGGDGETQYF

V gene: TRBV7-9
J gene: TRBJ2-7
D gene: -
clone size: -
CDR3 DNA: TGTGCCAGCAGCTCACAGGGTAAAGGGGGATACGAGCAGTACTTC
CDR3 protein: CASSSQGKGGYEQYF

V gene: TRBV18
J gene: TRBJ1-2
D gene: -
clone size: -
CDR3 DNA: TGTGCCAGCTCACCGGACAGAGCTAACTATGGCTACACCTTC
CDR3 protein: CASSPDRANYGYTF

V gene: TRBV10-1
J gene: TRBJ1-2
D gene: -
clone size: -
CDR3 DNA: TGCGCCGCTGCCGGGCGGGGAAGCTATGGCTACACCTTC
CDR3 protein: CAAAGRGSYGYTF

V gene: TRBV7-6
J gene: TRBJ2-7
D gene: TRBD1
clone size: -
CDR3 DNA: TGTGCCAGCAGCTCGACAGGGAGCGAGCAGTACTTC
CDR3 protein: CASSSTGSEQYF

V gene: TRBV7-2
J gene: TRBJ1-2
D gene: TRBD1
clone size: -
CDR3 DNA: TGTGCCAGCAGCTTGGCCGGGACAGGGAACTATGGCTACACCTTC
CDR3 protein: CASSLAGTGNYGYTF

V gene: TRBV12-3/TRBV12-4
J gene: TRBJ1-5
D gene: -
clone size: once
CDR3 DNA: TGTGCCAGCAGTTTGAGTGAGGGTCAGCCCCAGCATTTT
CDR3 protein: CASSLSEGQPQHF

V gene: TRBV9
J gene: TRBJ1-5
D gene: TRBD1
clone size: -
CDR3 DNA: TGTGCCAGCAGCGTAGGACAGGGTGGCAATCAGCCCCAGCATTTT
CDR3 protein: CASSVGQGGNQPQHF

V gene: TRBV2
J gene: TRBJ1-1
D gene: -
clone size: -
CDR3 DNA: TGTGCCAGCACCTCCGGGACACCGAACACTGAAGCTTTCTTT
CDR3 protein: CASTSGTPNTEAFF

V gene: TRBV4-2
J gene: TRBJ1-2
D gene: TRBD1
clone size: few
CDR3 DNA: TGTGCCAGCAGCCAACTCCGGGACAGATATGGCTACACCTTC
CDR3 protein: CASSQLRDRYGYTF

V gene: TRBV6-6
J gene: TRBJ1-6
D gene: TRBD1
clone size: -
CDR3 DNA: TGTGCCAGCAGCTCTTTGGGGGACAGGGTTGGTTCACCCCTCCACTTT
CDR3 protein: CASSSLGDRVGSPLHF

V gene: TRBV20-1
J gene: TRBJ2-7
D gene: TRBD2
clone size: -
CDR3 DNA: TGCAGTGCTAGTACCTTAGCGGGAAACACCTACGAGCAGTACTTC
CDR3 protein: CSASTLAGNTYEQYF

V gene: TRBV18
J gene: TRBJ2-2
D gene: TRBD2
clone size: -
CDR3 DNA: TGTGCCAGCTCACCGACTAGCGGTAACACCGGGGAGCTGTTTTTT
CDR3 protein: CASSPTSGNTGELFF

V gene: TRBV28
J gene: TRBJ2-1
D gene: -
clone size: -
CDR3 DNA: TGTGCCAGCACCCCAGGCAACCGCGATGAGCAGTTCTTC
CDR3 protein: CASTPGNRDEQFF

V gene: TRBV18
J gene: TRBJ1-1
D gene: TRBD1
clone size: once
CDR3 DNA: TGTGCCAGCTCAGCCAGACAGGGCGGCTCGAACACTGAAGCTTTCTTT
CDR3 protein: CASSARQGGSNTEAFF

V gene: TRBV10-1
J gene: TRBJ2-7
D gene: TRBD1
clone size: -
CDR3 DNA: TGCGCCAGCAGTGACGGGGGACAGGGAAAAGACGAGCAGTACTTC
CDR3 protein: CASSDGGQGKDEQYF